A selection of T cell receptor beta chains follows, all from one sample in a study of blood T cell repertoires in COVID-19. Profiled with immunoSEQ multiplex PCR; TCRdb holds only in-frame clones, not every one. The profile shows almost 200,000 clones, roughly 90% of them singletons. Sequences were obtained from PBMCs or T cells enriched from blood (not recorded which). The receptors shown here come from a woman aged 18-29 years who had recovered from COVID-19. Both conserved end residues are part of each CDR3. The D gene is left open where the match is weak. Size tells how often a clone was seen (once, few, many) or the class of an expanded clone, and some rows leave it out.

CDR3 length	V gene	J gene	clone size	D gene	CDR3 DNA	CDR3 protein
14	TRBV30	TRBJ2-7	.	TRBD2	TGTGCCTGGGATACTAGCGGGGGCCGCTACGAGCAGTACTTC	CAWDTSGGRYEQYF
19	TRBV28	TRBJ2-7	.	.	TGTGCCAGCAGTTCCCCCGGAGGGGGCTTTGGTCGAGGCTCCTACGAGCAGTACTTC	CASSSPGGGFGRGSYEQYF
16	TRBV28	TRBJ1-1	.	TRBD1	TGTGCCAGCAGTTTTTGGGACAGGGAAGAGAGCACTGAAGCTTTCTTT	CASSFWDREESTEAFF
14	TRBV2	TRBJ1-6	few	TRBD1	TGTGCCAGCTGCAGCGGACAGGGGAATTCACCCCTCCACTTT	CASCSGQGNSPLHF
16	TRBV27	TRBJ1-2	.	.	TGTGCCAGCAGTTTAAAGGCCCCTCCGGGGTTGGTGGGCTACACCTTC	CASSLKAPPGLVGYTF
16	TRBV10-1	TRBJ2-5	few	TRBD2	TGCGCCAGCAGTGAGTCGTCTACGGGGGGCCAAGAGACCCAGTACTTC	CASSESSTGGQETQYF
15	TRBV2	TRBJ2-2	.	.	TGTGCCAGCAGTGTTCAGGGCGCGAACACCGGGGAGCTGTTTTTT	CASSVQGANTGELFF
16	TRBV3-1/TRBV3-2	TRBJ2-1	.	TRBD2	TGTGCCAGCAGCCAAGGCGGGGGGAGGACCTACAATGAGCAGTTCTTC	CASSQGGGRTYNEQFF
14	TRBV7-9	TRBJ1-1	.	.	TGTGCCAGCACGGGCGGAGTGGGGAACACTGAAGCTTTCTTT	CASTGGVGNTEAFF
13	TRBV7-9	TRBJ1-2	.	TRBD1	TGTGCCAGCAGCCTGACAGGGTTCGATGGCTACACCTTC	CASSLTGFDGYTF
12	TRBV4-2	TRBJ2-1	.	.	TGTGCCAGCAGCCAAGATAGGGACTCTCGGTTCTTC	CASSQDRDSRFF
16	TRBV6-4	TRBJ2-1	.	TRBD2	TGTGCCAGCAGTGAAAGTCCCGGGGGGGAAGGTCATGAGCAGTTCTTC	CASSESPGGEGHEQFF
14	TRBV6-5	TRBJ1-3	.	.	TGTGCCAGCAGAGACAGTATCTCTGGAAACACCATATATTTT	CASRDSISGNTIYF
15	TRBV2	TRBJ1-6	.	.	TGTGCCAGCAGTGACAGCCATGGGGCCGATTCACCCCTCCACTTT	CASSDSHGADSPLHF
15	TRBV6-5	TRBJ1-2	.	TRBD1	TGTGCCAGCAGGGAGACAGGGCGAGGTAACTATGGCTACACCTTC	CASRETGRGNYGYTF
20	TRBV5-1	TRBJ2-2	.	TRBD2	TGCGCCAGCAGCCCTTCTTTGGAACTAGCGGGGGGGCCCCACACCGGGGAGCTGTTTTTT	CASSPSLELAGGPHTGELFF
14	TRBV5-1	TRBJ2-5	once	TRBD1	TGCGCCAGCTCCTTGGGACAGGGGCTTGAGACCCAGTACTTC	CASSLGQGLETQYF
15	TRBV2	TRBJ1-6	once	TRBD1	TGTGCCAGCACCGGGGACAGGGGCTATAATTCACCCCTCCACTTT	CASTGDRGYNSPLHF
14	TRBV5-6	TRBJ2-1	once	.	TGTGCCAGCACCGCCACTAGAATCGGCAATGAGCAGTTCTTC	CASTATRIGNEQFF
12	TRBV10-3	TRBJ1-1	.	.	TGTGCCATCAGTCTTGACAGAGCTGAAGCTTTCTTT	CAISLDRAEAFF
15	TRBV4-2	TRBJ2-2	.	TRBD2	TGTGCCATGCTGGGACGGGGGGGGAACACCGGGGAGCTGTTTTTT	CAMLGRGGNTGELFF
18	TRBV28	TRBJ2-7	.	TRBD2	TGTGCCAGCAGTGGCCAGGGACTAGCGGGGGGAGAGCCCTACGAGCAGTACTTC	CASSGQGLAGGEPYEQYF
14	TRBV5-1	TRBJ1-2	.	.	TGCGCCAGCAGCCCGCGGATAGCAGGGGCTGGCTACACCTTC	CASSPRIAGAGYTF
12	TRBV5-1	TRBJ2-7	.	.	TGCGCCAGCAGCTTGGAGCCCTACGAGCAGTACTTC	CASSLEPYEQYF
11	TRBV28	TRBJ1-2	.	.	TGTGCCAGCAGTGATAAGAGGGGCTACACCTTC	CASSDKRGYTF
12	TRBV30	TRBJ1-3	.	.	TGTGTACTTCGGTCCTCTGGAAACACCATATATTTT	CVLRSSGNTIYF
13	TRBV9	TRBJ2-3	.	.	TGTGCCAGCAGCGGAGATGTGGCAGATACGCAGTATTTT	CASSGDVADTQYF
16	TRBV14	TRBJ2-5	.	.	TGTGCCAGCAGCCAAAGGACAGTCGGCCGGGGAGAGACCCAGTACTTC	CASSQRTVGRGETQYF
14	TRBV6-5	TRBJ1-2	.	.	TGTGCCAGCAGCCCCCGGGACACGGCCTATGGCTACACCTTC	CASSPRDTAYGYTF
12	TRBV5-1	TRBJ1-2	.	.	TGCGCCAGCAGCTTAGGAGCCTATGGCTACACCTTC	CASSLGAYGYTF
13	TRBV9	TRBJ2-5	.	.	TGTGCCAGCAGCGTAGATCCGGGGGAGACCCAGTACTTC	CASSVDPGETQYF
16	TRBV7-3	TRBJ2-5	.	TRBD2	TGTGCCAGCAGCTTTGGTGGAGGACTAGCGGGAGAGACCCAGTACTTC	CASSFGGGLAGETQYF
13	TRBV24-1	TRBJ2-3	.	TRBD1	TGTGCCATCTCGACAGGGGCGACAGATACGCAGTATTTT	CAISTGATDTQYF
15	TRBV6-5	TRBJ2-1	once	TRBD1	TGTGCCAGCAGTTCGTCCGGGACAGGGCACAATGAGCAGTTCTTC	CASSSSGTGHNEQFF
15	TRBV11-2	TRBJ2-1	.	.	TGTGCCAGCAGCTACGTAGCGCCGTCCTACAATGAGCAGTTCTTC	CASSYVAPSYNEQFF
16	TRBV2	TRBJ1-2	once	TRBD1	TGTGCCAGCAGTGAAATTGGGAGGACAGGGTCGGATGGCTACACCTTC	CASSEIGRTGSDGYTF
17	TRBV3-1/TRBV3-2	TRBJ2-1	.	.	TGTGCCAGCAGCCAAGACGAAACAGGGAGCTCCTACAATGAGCAGTTCTTC	CASSQDETGSSYNEQFF
14	TRBV7-2	TRBJ2-7	.	.	TGTGCCAGCAGCAACGGAGGGGTTCGCTACGAGCAGTACTTC	CASSNGGVRYEQYF
14	TRBV28	TRBJ1-2	.	TRBD1	TGTGCCAGCAGAGAGGACAGGGGGCGGCTTGGCTACACCTTC	CASREDRGRLGYTF
13	TRBV6-5	TRBJ1-2	.	.	TGTGCCAGCAGTTCTATCCAGGCTTCTGGCTACACCTTC	CASSSIQASGYTF
14	TRBV6-2/TRBV6-3	TRBJ2-3	.	.	TGTGCCAGCAGTTACGGGGCCGGCACAGATACGCAGTATTTT	CASSYGAGTDTQYF
14	TRBV4-1	TRBJ2-7	.	.	TGCGCCAGCAGCCAGCAGGTACGGTCCTACGAGCAGTACTTC	CASSQQVRSYEQYF
14	TRBV27	TRBJ1-1	.	TRBD1	TGTGCCAGCAGTTCAACAGGGGCGAACACTGAAGCTTTCTTT	CASSSTGANTEAFF
14	TRBV6-6	TRBJ2-7	.	TRBD2	TGTGCCAGCAGAAAAGCGGGGGGAACCTACGAGCAGTACTTC	CASRKAGGTYEQYF
17	TRBV10-3	TRBJ1-3	.	.	TGTGCCATCAGTGAGTCGAAGCAGCCGTTGAGGAGAAACACCATATATTTT	CAISESKQPLRRNTIYF
20	TRBV24-1	TRBJ2-3	.	TRBD2	TGTGCCACCAGTGATCGGACTAGCGGGGGGCCGGATTCTGGCGCAGATACGCAGTATTTT	CATSDRTSGGPDSGADTQYF
15	TRBV2	TRBJ1-5	.	TRBD1	TGTGCCAGCAGTGAAGCGGGACAGGGGCTTCAGCCCCAGCATTTT	CASSEAGQGLQPQHF
15	TRBV5-1	TRBJ2-2	.	TRBD1	TGCGCCAGCAGCTCACAGGGGAAGAACACCGGGGAGCTGTTTTTT	CASSSQGKNTGELFF
14	TRBV18	TRBJ2-5	.	.	TGTGCCAGCTCGCCAAGGTCAGGGGAAGAGACCCAGTACTTC	CASSPRSGEETQYF
16	TRBV28	TRBJ1-2	.	.	TGTGCCAGCAGTCTGAGCCCGGACATTCCGACATATGGCTACACCTTC	CASSLSPDIPTYGYTF
15	TRBV9	TRBJ1-5	once	.	TGTGCCAGCAGCGCCCAGGGACAACCTAATCAGCCCCAGCATTTT	CASSAQGQPNQPQHF
18	TRBV30	TRBJ2-2	.	TRBD1	TGTGCCTGGAATACCGGGACAGGGTTTGGGGAGAACACCGGGGAGCTGTTTTTT	CAWNTGTGFGENTGELFF
15	TRBV7-2	TRBJ2-7	.	.	TGTGCCAGCAGCTTCGCGACAGGCGCCCGCTACGAGCAGTACTTC	CASSFATGARYEQYF
17	TRBV4-2	TRBJ2-3	.	TRBD2	TGTGCCAGCAGCCAAGATCGTGGCGGGGGGGCTTCAGATACGCAGTATTTT	CASSQDRGGGASDTQYF